The 32 T cell receptor beta chains reported below all come from one sample, sequenced in a study of HIV-infected patients and healthy controls. Antiretroviral therapy had run roughly three months, about 14 weeks, before follow-up blood collection. All unsorted peripheral T cells were captured because whole blood was used without fractionation. Alpha and beta constant-region primers primed reverse transcription of around 540 ng RNA. Alpha and beta chain libraries were made separately by chain-specific third strand synthesis with multiplexing indices. TCRdb independently ran MiXCR on the 5' RACE reads; one entry per CDR3 protein. This sample has several thousand distinct CDR3 sequences, with about 10% found just once. Sequenced material: blood, taken during antiretroviral therapy. The source is an adult with HIV infection.

By share of the sample, this clonotype is medium-sized. The V call is TRBV11-2, the J call TRBJ1-5; D remains ambiguous. The CDR3 is 14 amino acids. Trimming removed 3 bases from V and 7 bases from J, with 13 bases in between. The germline CDR1 and CDR2 sequences are SGHAT and FQNNGV. Here the CDR3 DNA reads TGTGCCAGCAGCTTCGGAAGGCAACGCCAGCCCCAGCATTTT. This gives the protein CASSFGRQRQPQHF.

The chain links TRBV20-1 to TRBJ1-4, with unresolved D. Germline-derived CDR1 and CDR2 are DFQATT and SNEGSKA (reference sequence). The CDR3 covers 14 residues. Trimming removed 5 bases from V and 5 bases from J, with 15 bases in between. In DNA, the CDR3 is TGCAGTGCTTTATCAAGTCTCGAGAATGAAAAACTGTTTTTT. This codes for CSALSSLENEKLFF.

This clonotype was detected only a few times. The genes are TRBV11-1 and TRBJ1-1; no definite D call. Deletions cut 2 bases from V and 7 bases from J, with 14 bases between. CDR3 length: 14 residues. Germline CDR1 SGHAT, CDR2 FQDESV (reference sequence). DNA for the CDR3: TGTGCCAGCAGCTTAAAGCTTGGCTACATTGAAGCTTTCTTT. As protein: CASSLKLGYIEAFF.

By share, this clonotype ranks as medium-sized. CDR3 loop: CASSYPRALNTEAFF. CDR3 coding DNA: TGTGCCAGCAGTTACCCCCGTGCCCTGAACACTGAAGCTTTCTTT. This chain links TRBV6-6 with TRBJ1-1, with D hard to call. The CDR3 is 15 amino acids. Germline V gives CDR1 MNHNY, CDR2 SVGAGI (reference sequence). V lost 2 bases, J lost 0 bases, and 10 bases lay in between.

At least ten counts were recorded for this clonotype. V is TRBV12-3 or TRBV12-4 and J is TRBJ2-1, with D possibly being TRBD2 (5 bases). V was trimmed by 4 bases and J by 7 bases, leaving 20 bases between them. This CDR3 is built from 16 residues. The CDR3 nucleotides are TGTGCCAGCAGTTCGGAACGGGGTTTCTCGAGGAATGAGCAGTTCTTC. Its protein is CASSSERGFSRNEQFF.

By sample fraction, this clonotype is medium-sized (0.01 to 0.1%). The J gene is TRBJ2-7, the V gene TRBV7-9, with TRBD1 matching 7 bases. Germline values: CDR1 SEHNR, CDR2 FQNEAQ (reference sequence). V shed 5 bases and J 0 bases; nucleotides not matched to a gene: 10. The CDR3 consists of 16 residues. The CDR3 reads CASSGDPRGSSYEQYF. CDR3 sequence (DNA): TGTGCCAGCAGCGGCGACCCCAGGGGGAGCTCCTACGAGCAGTACTTC.

This clonotype was seen at least ten times. This chain joins TRBV5-4 and TRBJ1-5; TRBD1 is a possible D gene (5 bases). The CDR3 has 16 residues. V gave up 2 bases and J gave up 3 bases, with 15 bases separating them. Germline V gene data show CDR1 as SGHNT and CDR2 as YYREEE (reference sequence). The CDR3 DNA sequence: TGTGCCAGCAGCTTCGGGGGTAGGGGTCCCAATCAGCCCCAGCATTTT. Amino acid sequence: CASSFGGRGPNQPQHF.

This clonotype was detected ten times or more. The chain links TRBV7-3 to TRBJ1-6, with D perhaps matching TRBD1 (6 bases). The germline CDR1 and CDR2 sequences are SGHTA and FQGTGA. The CDR3 runs 14 residues. The V end was cut by 5 bases, the J end by 10 bases, with 15 bases between. DNA for the CDR3: TGTGCCAGCAGCCTCGAGGGGGTAGAATCACCCCTCCACTTT. It specifies CASSLEGVESPLHF.

Ten or more counts support this clonotype. This chain joins TRBV7-8 and TRBJ2-5, with 9 bases that match TRBD1. V shed 1 base, J shed 4 bases, and the junction held 10 bases outside the gene matches. Germline CDR1 SGHVS, CDR2 FQNEAQ. The CDR3 is made up of 17 amino acids. The CDR3 coding sequence is TGTGCCAGCAGCTTAGTTGGAGGGACAGGGATGATAGAGACCCAGTACTTC. Translating gives CASSLVGGTGMIETQYF.

This clonotype was seen repeatedly, ten times or more. The V gene is TRBV18, the J gene TRBJ2-1; 8 nucleotides line up with TRBD1. CDR1 and CDR2 from the germline V gene are KGHSH and LQKENI. The CDR3 extends over 17 amino acids. Trimming at V came to 1 base and at J to 4 bases, leaving 9 bases not matched to a gene. CDR3 region: CASSPRLTGEAYNEQFF. The CDR3 DNA sequence: TGTGCCAGCTCACCACGCCTGACAGGGGAGGCTTACAATGAGCAGTTCTTC. Using reference TRBV18 and TRBJ2-1 for the parts outside the CDR3, the full variable domain is NAGVMQNPRHLVRRRGQEARLRCSPMKGHSHVYWYRQLPEEGLKFMVYLQKENIIDESGMPKERFSAEFPKEGPSILRIQQVVRGDSAAYFCASSPRLTGEAYNEQFFGPGTRLTVL.

This clonotype was recorded a few times. This chain links TRBV12-3 or TRBV12-4 with TRBJ1-2, with 8 bases that match TRBD1. The junction had 5 bases not matched to a gene; V was cut back by 6 bases and J by 8 bases. CDR3 size: 12 residues. The chain's CDR3 is CASRTGVVGYTF. CDR3 nucleotides: TGTGCCAGCAGGACAGGGGTTGTAGGCTACACCTTC.

In its sample, this clonotype was seen many times. V gene TRBV27 combines with J gene TRBJ2-2; no definite D call. The CDR3 is 14 residues long. The V gene lost 2 bases and the J gene lost 1 base, with 5 bases spanning the gap. Germline CDR1 and CDR2: MNHEY and SMNVEV (reference sequence). This chain's CDR3 is CASSLHENTGELFF. The CDR3 nucleotides are TGTGCCAGCAGTTTACACGAGAACACCGGGGAGCTGTTTTTT.

This sequence joins TRBV2 and TRBJ2-5; 10 nucleotides match TRBD1. The germline V gene has CDR1 SNHLY and CDR2 FYNNEI. This CDR3 has 14 residues. Germline trimming cut 10 bases from V and 2 bases from J; bases unmatched to any gene: 7. The CDR3, as DNA: TGTGCCACCGACCGGACAGGGGGGCAAGAGACCCAGTACTTC. This codes for CATDRTGGQETQYF. Variable domain in full (rest from reference TRBV2 and TRBJ2-5): EPEVTQTPSHQVTQMGQEVILRCVPISNHLYFYWYRQILGQKVEFLVSFYNNEISEKSEIFDDQFSVERPDGSNFTLKIRSTKLEDSAMYFCATDRTGGQETQYFGPGTRLLVL.

The gene calls are TRBV7-2 and TRBJ2-3, with D uncertain. Germline CDR1 reads SGHTA; CDR2 reads FQGNSA. This CDR3 region has 14 residues. Trimming left V 5 bases short and J 2 bases short, with 11 bases between. CDR3 sequence (DNA): TGTGCCAGCAGCCCGGACCAGATCACAGATACGCAGTATTTT. Its protein product is CASSPDQITDTQYF.

This clonotype was seen repeatedly, ten times or more. The rearrangement links TRBV6-5 to TRBJ2-4, with D possibly matching TRBD1 (5 bases). The V gene lost 2 bases and the J gene lost 7 bases, with 9 bases spanning the gap. The CDR3 is 13 amino acids. Germline assignment: CDR1 MNHEY and CDR2 SVGAGI. The DNA of the CDR3 is TGTGCCAGCAGTTACGCAGGGATGAACATTCAGTACTTC. Translating gives CASSYAGMNIQYF.

V gene TRBV19 combines with J gene TRBJ2-3, with TRBD1 identical over 8 bases. The CDR3 has 16 residues. J lost 1 base, V lost 3 bases, and 6 bases had no gene match. In germline, CDR1 is LNHDA, CDR2 SQIVND (reference sequence). DNA for the CDR3: TGTGCCAGTAGTATCACAGGGGGTTTTGGCACAGATACGCAGTATTTT. It codes for CASSITGGFGTDTQYF.

Judged by abundance, this clonotype is medium-sized. The chain joins TRBV12-2 to TRBJ2-1. TRBV12-2 is assigned pseudogene status. This CDR3 region has 15 residues. The CDR3 sequence: CASRLSTAPYNEQFF. The CDR3 DNA sequence: TGTGCAAGTCGCTTAAGTACAGCCCCCTACAATGAGCAGTTCTTC.

This clonotype has a handful of counts. This chain uses TRBV28 with TRBJ1-6; 7 bases are shared with TRBD1. After removal of 1 base from V and 8 bases from J, the junction contained 11 bases not matched to a gene. Germline V CDR1 and CDR2: MDHEN, SYDVKM. The CDR3 is 17 amino acids. The CDR3 nucleotides are TGTGCCAGCAGTTTATCCCCCGGGACAGCTATTTATTCACCCCTCCACTTT. This sequence encodes CASSLSPGTAIYSPLHF.

Ten or more counts support this clonotype. This rearrangement joins TRBV3-1 to TRBJ2-2; D gene ambiguous. Per germline, CDR1 LGHDT and CDR2 YNNKEL (reference sequence). Trimming removed 0 bases from V and 6 bases from J, with 11 bases in between. This CDR3 comprises 15 residues. Here the CDR3 reads CASSQDLYWAGELFF. The CDR3 region has the DNA TGTGCCAGCAGCCAAGATCTTTACTGGGCCGGGGAGCTGTTTTTT.

This clonotype was recorded many times. The genes are TRBV27 and TRBJ2-1; 8 bases are a match to TRBD2. Trimming removed 8 bases from V and 1 base from J; junction bases left unmatched: 10. Germline V gene sequence: CDR1 MNHEY, CDR2 SMNVEV (reference sequence). The CDR3 is 16 amino acids. CDR3 sequence reads: CASLLQAGASYNEQFF. The CDR3 DNA sequence: TGTGCCAGCCTCCTCCAAGCGGGGGCATCCTACAATGAGCAGTTCTTC.

The table lists this clonotype with a few counts. The chain employs TRBV7-9 and TRBJ1-5; tentative D call: TRBD1 (5 bases). CDR3 size: 14 residues. V was cut by 3 bases and J by 1 base, with 7 bases left in between. Germline CDR1 and CDR2: SEHNR and FQNEAQ (reference sequence). The CDR3 protein is CASSLRGSNQPQHF. The CDR3 coding sequence is TGTGCCAGCAGCTTGAGGGGAAGCAATCAGCCCCAGCATTTT.

This clonotype appeared many times. The chain links TRBV11-1 to TRBJ2-1; D gene ambiguous. The CDR3 is 12 residues long. CDR1 is SGHAT and CDR2 is FQDESV in the germline V gene (reference sequence). Trimming shortened V by 1 base and J by 4 bases, and 2 bases separated the two germline ends. CDR3 sequence: CASSLVYNEQFF. DNA of the CDR3: TGTGCCAGCAGCTTAGTATACAATGAGCAGTTCTTC. Supplemented by reference TRBV11-1 and TRBJ2-1, the full variable domain reads EAEVAQSPRYKITEKSQAVAFWCDPISGHATLYWYRQILGQGPELLVQFQDESVVDDSQLPKDRFSAERLKGVDSTLKIQPAELGDSAMYLCASSLVYNEQFFGPGTRLTVL.

This clonotype was seen many times. V and J are TRBV12-3 or TRBV12-4 and TRBJ2-5; the D is unclear. This CDR3 has 11 amino acids. With 2 bases removed from V and 5 bases from J, the gap between germline ends came to 3 bases. The CDR3 region has the DNA TGTGCCAGCAGTTTACGGGAGACCCAGTACTTC. It is translated as CASSLRETQYF.

This clonotype came up a few times. V usage is TRBV13 and J usage is TRBJ2-7; D not certain. In germline, CDR1 is PRHDT, CDR2 FYEKMQ (reference sequence). V was clipped by 5 bases and J by 3 bases, with 14 bases between them. The CDR3 spans 14 residues. This chain's CDR3 is CASSLSGRVYEQYF. For the CDR3, the DNA is TGTGCCAGCAGCCTAAGTGGTCGTGTCTACGAGCAGTACTTC.

Sample share makes this clonotype medium-sized. V usage is TRBV29-1 and J usage is TRBJ2-7; 11 nucleotides align to TRBD1. The CDR3 extends over 14 amino acids. Losses at the gene ends were 3 bases for V and 3 bases for J; bases not matched to a gene: 4. CDR1 SQVTM and CDR2 ANQGSEA come from the germline V gene. The CDR3 DNA reads as TGCAGCGTTGAGCCGGGACAGGGGGTCTACGAGCAGTACTTC. It encodes CSVEPGQGVYEQYF.

This chain links TRBV5-6 with TRBJ2-6; no clear D. CDR1 and CDR2 (germline): SGHDT, YYEEEE. The CDR3 runs 15 residues. V was pared by 0 bases and J by 2 bases, with 6 bases between. DNA of the CDR3: TGTGCCAGCAGCTTGGCGCGAGCTGGGGCCAACGTCCTGACTTTC. It encodes CASSLARAGANVLTF.

This clonotype is judged medium-sized. The V and J genes are TRBV6-6 and TRBJ2-5; D ambiguous. Germline values: CDR1 MNHNY, CDR2 SVGAGI (reference sequence). V was trimmed by 4 bases and J by 5 bases, leaving 5 bases between them. This CDR3 contains 11 residues. The CDR3 coding sequence is TGTGCCAGCAGTTTTACGGAGACCCAGTACTTC. It encodes CASSFTETQYF.

This chain's CDR3 is CASSLALDSYNEQFF. The CDR3 DNA reads as TGTGCCAGCAGCTTAGCGCTTGATTCCTACAATGAGCAGTTCTTC. V and J are TRBV7-7 and TRBJ2-1; D unresolved. Trimming stripped 0 bases from V and 1 base from J, with 7 bases between. The CDR3 extends over 15 amino acids. In germline, CDR1 is SSHAT, CDR2 FNYEAQ (reference sequence).

In its sample, this clonotype was seen many times. The J gene is TRBJ2-1, the V gene TRBV20-1; maybe TRBD2 (6 bases). CDR1 is DFQATT and CDR2 is SNEGSKA in the germline V gene (reference sequence). Deletions cut 0 bases from V and 0 bases from J, with 18 bases between. This CDR3 spans 18 amino acids. CDR3 in DNA: TGCAGTGCTAGAGACCCCCCCGGCGGGATCAGCTCCTACAATGAGCAGTTCTTC. It encodes CSARDPPGGISSYNEQFF.

By share, this clonotype counts as medium-sized (0.01 to 0.1%). The chain employs TRBV5-6 and TRBJ2-4; D might be TRBD1 or TRBD2, each matching 6 bases. Deletions cut 0 bases from V and 0 bases from J, with 10 bases between. The germline V gene encodes CDR1 SGHDT and CDR2 YYEEEE. This CDR3 comprises 16 residues. CDR3 in amino acids: CASSLGGALAKNIQYF. DNA for the CDR3: TGTGCCAGCAGCTTGGGGGGGGCCTTAGCCAAAAACATTCAGTACTTC.

In its sample, this clonotype was seen a few times. Written as DNA, the CDR3 is TGTGCCAGCAGTTCACGGACTACCCTGAACACCGGGGAGCTGTTTTTT. Translated: CASSSRTTLNTGELFF. The V call is TRBV27, the J call TRBJ2-2, with D tentatively TRBD2 (6 bases). V was shortened by 4 bases and J by 1 base, with 13 bases between the two germline ends. The germline gives CDR1 MNHEY, CDR2 SMNVEV (reference sequence). The length of the CDR3 is 16 residues.

This clonotype was counted at least ten times. The chain's CDR3 is CASSLRVSNYGYTF. The CDR3 DNA is TGTGCCAGCAGCTTGAGGGTCTCTAACTATGGCTACACCTTC. The J gene is TRBJ1-2, the V gene TRBV5-4, with D uncertain. Germline CDR1 is SGHNT and CDR2 is YYREEE (reference sequence). This CDR3 has 14 amino acids. The V gene lost 1 base and the J gene lost 0 bases, with 7 bases spanning the gap.